This T cell receptor beta chain was obtained from a study of T-cell reconstitution after alpha-beta-depleted transplantation in children. During its preparation, the TCRbeta library received unique molecular identifiers. TCRdb redid the calling of the PCR reads with MiXCR, one entry per CDR3 protein. This table has hundreds of thousands of distinct CDR3 sequences, over 10% appearing once. With 3 bases removed from V and 4 bases from J, the gap between germline ends came to 19 bases. The CDR3 spans 16 residues. Germline lookup yields CDR1 SGHKS and CDR2 YYEKEE (reference sequence). This receptor was identified in a male patient aged 10 to 17 who had a stem cell transplant for acute myeloid leukemia, so the T cells may come from the graft donor. The rearrangement links TRBV5-5 to TRBJ2-5; weak D call: TRBD1 (6 bases). Specimen: PBMCs, mostly from graft donor cells, collected 360 days after TCRalphabeta/CD19-depleted stem cell transplant. The CDR3 region has the DNA TGTGCCAGCAGCTCTCAGGAGAGGGGGATTGGAGAGACCCAGTACTTC. This sequence encodes CASSSQERGIGETQYF.